Each of the 23 T cell receptor beta chains below was sequenced from the same sample in a study of OX40 agonist ivuxolimab in advanced cancers. Some clones are missing from TCRdb's copy, which holds only in-frame ones; the method was immunoSEQ multiplex PCR. The table shows around 99,000 clones, with less than 95% occurring only once. The specimen comprised CD4+ or CD8+ T cells sorted from blood, sampled in a trial of the OX40 agonist ivuxolimab. The receptors shown here come from an adult with an advanced solid tumor such as melanoma, head and neck, liver or kidney cancer.

The chain employs TRBV6-5 and TRBJ2-3; D is unclear. The V gene's germline CDR1 is MNHEY and CDR2 SVGAGI. Trimming shortened V by 6 bases and J by 5 bases, and 12 bases separated the two germline ends. The CDR3 sequence is 13 residues long. CDR3 residues: CASRASPVDTQYF. CDR3 in DNA: TGTGCCAGCAGAGCCTCGCCGGTAGATACGCAGTATTTT.

This chain connects TRBV27 to TRBJ2-5; 8 bases map to TRBD2. The J call is uncertain, as TRBJ2-7 better fits the DNA end. Looked up from germline, CDR1 is MNHEY and CDR2 is SMNVEV (reference sequence). CDR3 length: 15 amino acids. The CDR3 here is CASSHPEAGAYEQYF. Here the CDR3 DNA reads TGTGCCAGCAGCCACCCCGAAGCGGGAGCTTACGAGCAGTACTTC.

This clone came up a few times. The chain employs TRBV29-1 and TRBJ2-1; D unresolved. Germline CDR1 SQVTM, CDR2 ANQGSEA. Trimming pared 4 bases from V and 5 bases from J, leaving 3 bases between. The CDR3 length is 10 residues. The CDR3 DNA reads as TGCAGCGTTGCTCACAATGAGCAGTTCTTC. It specifies CSVAHNEQFF.

The chain is built from TRBV9 and TRBJ2-7, with TRBD1 as a possible D gene (5 bases). CDR1 SGDLS and CDR2 YYNGEE come from the germline V gene. The CDR3 is 14 amino acids. V was clipped by 1 base and J by 2 bases, with 10 bases between them. The CDR3 DNA follows: TGTGCCAGCAGCGTACAGGGTTCAACCTACGAGCAGTACTTC. Translating it yields CASSVQGSTYEQYF. The whole variable domain, remainder taken from reference TRBV9 and TRBJ2-7, is DSGVTQTPKHLITATGQRVTLRCSPRSGDLSVYWYQQSLDQGLQFLIQYYNGEERAKGNILERFSAQQFPDLHSELNLSSLELGDSALYFCASSVQGSTYEQYFGPGTRLTVT.

Worth noting for this clone: One end of the junction varies from germline; a read error may be responsible. The chain recombines TRBV28 with TRBJ2-7; D unresolved. CDR3 length: 10 amino acids. The V gene's germline CDR1 is MDHEN and CDR2 SYDVKM. CDR3 in DNA: TGTGCCAGCGGTCGACAAGGTGAAGACTTC. Amino acids: CASGRQGEDF. Combining the CDR3 with reference TRBV28 and TRBJ2-7 gives the whole variable domain DVKVTQSSRYLVKRTGEKVFLECVQDMDHENMFWYRQDPGLGLRLIYFSYDVKMKEKGDIPEGYSVSREKKERFSLILESASTNQTSMYLCASGRQGEDFGPGTRLTVT.

The V gene is TRBV9, the J gene TRBJ1-5; unclear D gene. V was clipped by 7 bases and J by 0 bases, with 14 bases between them. Germline CDR1 is SGDLS and CDR2 is YYNGEE. This CDR3 comprises 15 residues. The DNA of the CDR3 is TGTGCCAGCGGAACTAATGGGGTTAGCAATCAGCCCCAGCATTTT. This sequence encodes CASGTNGVSNQPQHF. The full variable domain, its missing parts supplied by reference TRBV9 and TRBJ1-5, is DSGVTQTPKHLITATGQRVTLRCSPRSGDLSVYWYQQSLDQGLQFLIQYYNGEERAKGNILERFSAQQFPDLHSELNLSSLELGDSALYFCASGTNGVSNQPQHFGDGTRLSIL.

The CDR3 nucleotides are TGTGCCAGCAGTGCCTTAGGAGGGGGTGACCGTCAGCCCCAGCATTTT. As protein: CASSALGGGDRQPQHF. V gene TRBV6-1 combines with J gene TRBJ1-5; maybe TRBD1 (6 bases). CDR1 is MNHNS, CDR2 SASEGT, per germline. There are 16 residues in the CDR3. The germline V and J ends were trimmed by 4 bases and 6 bases, with 19 bases remaining between them.

The gene calls are TRBV5-4 and TRBJ1-2; D call uncertain. Trimming stripped 0 bases from V and 0 bases from J, with 6 bases between. Per germline, CDR1 SGHNT and CDR2 YYREEE (reference sequence). There are 14 residues in the CDR3. As DNA, the CDR3 is TGTGCCAGCAGCTTGGACACTCCTAACTATGGCTACACCTTC. It translates to CASSLDTPNYGYTF.

The V gene is TRBV6-1, the J gene TRBJ2-2, with TRBD1 identical over 9 bases. With 5 bases clipped from V and 7 bases from J, the junction kept 8 bases outside the gene matches. CDR1 MNHNS and CDR2 SASEGT come from the germline V gene. The CDR3 is 15 amino acids. Here the CDR3 DNA reads TGTGCCAGCAGTAACAGGGGGCTCATTGGCGGGGAGCTGTTTTTT. Encoded protein: CASSNRGLIGGELFF.

In the case of this clone: Compared with germline, one end of the junction differs, possibly owing to a read error. V is TRBV11-2 and J is TRBJ2-7, with D hard to call. CDR1 and CDR2 from the germline V gene are SGHAT and FQNNGV. This CDR3 has 17 amino acids. The CDR3 loop reads CASSLDLGSQVLGKQYF. CDR3 sequence (DNA): TGTGCCAGCAGCCTAGACCTCGGATCGCAGGTGCTTGGAAAGCAGTACTTC.

This sequence joins TRBV7-2 and TRBJ2-5; the D gene could be TRBD1 or TRBD2 (5 bases each). The closer fit of TRBJ2-7 to the DNA end suggests the J call may be wrong. CDR3 length: 14 residues. From germline, CDR1 is SGHTA and CDR2 FQGNSA. Written as DNA, the CDR3 is TGTGCCAGCAGCTTAGGGGGGAAGAGCTACGAGCAGTACTTC. This translates into CASSLGGKSYEQYF.

This chain joins TRBV6-5 and TRBJ2-7, with 10 bases matching TRBD2. Per germline, CDR1 MNHEY and CDR2 SVGAGI. The V segment lost 6 bases and the J segment 7 bases; nucleotides outside the gene matches: 12. CDR3 length: 15 amino acids. CDR3 nucleotide sequence: TGTGCCAGCAGATCCCTAGCGGGAGCCGTCGGGGAGCAGTACTTC. It specifies CASRSLAGAVGEQYF.

The chain combines TRBV27 with TRBJ2-2, with 10 bases identical to TRBD1. There are 17 residues in the CDR3. CDR1 MNHEY and CDR2 SMNVEV come from the germline V gene (reference sequence). Trimming removed 1 base from V and 1 base from J; junction bases left unmatched: 3. This chain's CDR3 is CASSLFGQGENTGELFF. The CDR3 DNA is TGTGCCAGCAGTTTATTCGGACAGGGGGAGAACACCGGGGAGCTGTTTTTT.

J is TRBJ1-1 and V is TRBV9; D gene unclear. The V and J ends lost 0 bases and 8 bases respectively, with 14 bases between them. Germline V gives CDR1 SGDLS, CDR2 YYNGEE. The CDR3 has 14 residues. The CDR3 DNA reads TGTGCCAGCAGCGTAGGGACGCCGTCTCTCGAAGCTTTCTTT. This codes for CASSVGTPSLEAFF.

The chain recombines TRBV4-2 with TRBJ1-2; the D is unclear. Germline CDR1 LGHNA, CDR2 YNFKEQ. Between the trimmed V and J ends, which lost 4 bases and 1 base, there was a span of 10 bases. The CDR3 spans 14 residues. CDR3 in amino acids: CASSRDLFNYGYTF. CDR3 bases: TGTGCCAGCAGCCGCGACCTCTTTAACTATGGCTACACCTTC.

This chain links TRBV10-3 with TRBJ2-1, with a possible D match to TRBD2 (6 bases). The germline V and J ends were trimmed by 3 bases and 13 bases, with 16 bases remaining between them. Germline CDR1 reads ENHRY; CDR2 reads SYGVKD. CDR3 length equals 13 residues. CDR3 protein: CAISEISGFEQFF. The CDR3 DNA sequence: TGTGCCATCAGTGAAATTAGCGGATTCGAACAGTTCTTC.

The rearrangement links TRBV7-2 to TRBJ2-1; 9 bases agree with TRBD1. CDR3 length equals 15 residues. V lost 6 bases, J lost 4 bases, and 7 bases stayed unmatched. Germline CDR1 is SGHTA and CDR2 is FQGNSA. The CDR3 sequence: CASRPDRGTYNEQFF. The DNA of the CDR3 is TGTGCCAGCAGGCCGGACAGGGGCACGTACAATGAGCAGTTCTTC.

The V gene is TRBV19, the J gene TRBJ2-7; weak D call: TRBD1 (5 bases). The CDR3 runs 11 residues. Trimming removed 3 bases from V and 7 bases from J, with 7 bases in between. Germline V gene sequence: CDR1 LNHDA, CDR2 SQIVND (reference sequence). For the CDR3, the DNA is TGTGCCAGTAGTATCCGACAGGAGCAGTACTTC. Translation: CASSIRQEQYF.

This clone was detected once. The chain joins TRBV5-5 to TRBJ1-2, with 8 bases fitting TRBD1. The CDR3 has 15 amino acids. CDR1 is SGHKS, CDR2 YYEKEE, per germline (reference sequence). With V trimmed by 8 bases and J by 4 bases, 13 bases remained unmatched. For the CDR3, the DNA is TGTGCCAGTACCGGACAGGGTGGTATTGCCTATGGCTACACCTTC. The encoded protein is CASTGQGGIAYGYTF.

The J gene is TRBJ2-1, the V gene TRBV6-5; D possibly matches TRBD1 or TRBD2 (5 bases each). V was clipped by 2 bases and J by 10 bases, with 21 bases between them. The CDR3 totals 16 residues. CDR1 MNHEY and CDR2 SVGAGI come from the germline V gene. CDR3 sequence reads: CASSYLGLVGPGEQFF. CDR3 bases: TGTGCCAGCAGTTACCTCGGGTTAGTGGGACCAGGAGAGCAGTTCTTC.

V gene TRBV5-1 combines with J gene TRBJ2-2; D perhaps matches TRBD1 (6 bases). V dropped 4 bases and J dropped 0 bases, with 13 bases sitting between them. Germline CDR1 and CDR2: SGHRS and YFSETQ. The CDR3 runs to 16 residues. The CDR3 spells CASSRDRTANTGELFF. The CDR3, as DNA: TGCGCCAGCAGCAGAGACAGGACAGCGAACACCGGGGAGCTGTTTTTT. The variable domain in full, completed from reference TRBV5-1 and TRBJ2-2, reads KAGVTQTPRYLIKTRGQQVTLSCSPISGHRSVSWYQQTPGQGLQFLFEYFSETQRNKGNFPGRFSGRQFSNSRSEMNVSTLELGDSALYLCASSRDRTANTGELFFGEGSRLTVL.

The V and J genes are TRBV5-4 and TRBJ2-1; the match to TRBD1 covers 8 bases. Losses at the gene ends were 4 bases for V and 0 bases for J; bases not matched to a gene: 9. CDR1 and CDR2 from the germline V gene are SGHNT and YYREEE (reference sequence). The CDR3 sequence is 17 residues long. This chain's CDR3 is CASSGGQGGSSYNEQFF. The CDR3 bases are TGTGCCAGCAGCGGCGGACAGGGAGGCAGCTCCTACAATGAGCAGTTCTTC.

The chain uses TRBV5-4 and TRBJ1-1; 9 nucleotides match TRBD1. Germline V gene data show CDR1 as SGHNT and CDR2 as YYREEE (reference sequence). Trimming at V came to 1 base and at J to 4 bases, leaving 8 bases not matched to a gene. The CDR3 loop spans 16 amino acids. CDR3 protein: CASSLPGQGRSTEAFF. The CDR3 bases are TGTGCCAGCAGCTTGCCGGGACAGGGAAGGAGCACTGAAGCTTTCTTT.